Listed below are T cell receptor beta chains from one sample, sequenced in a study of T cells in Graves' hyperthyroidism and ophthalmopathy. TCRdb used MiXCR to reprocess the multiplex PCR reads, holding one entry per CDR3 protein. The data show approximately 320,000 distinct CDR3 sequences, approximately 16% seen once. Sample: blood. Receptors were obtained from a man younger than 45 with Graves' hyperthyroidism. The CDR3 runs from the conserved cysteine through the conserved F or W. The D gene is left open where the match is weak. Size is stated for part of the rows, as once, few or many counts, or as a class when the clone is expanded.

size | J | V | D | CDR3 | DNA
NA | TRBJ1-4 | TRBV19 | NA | CATRRGMTGGDEKLFF | TGTGCCACACGCCGGGGGATGACGGGGGGGGATGAAAAACTGTTTTTT
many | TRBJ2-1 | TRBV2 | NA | CASSEVGGTYNEQFF | TGTGCCAGCAGTGAGGTGGGGGGAACCTACAATGAGCAGTTCTTC
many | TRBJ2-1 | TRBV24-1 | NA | CATSDLWQGGYNEQFF | TGTGCCACCAGTGATTTATGGCAGGGTGGATACAATGAGCAGTTCTTC
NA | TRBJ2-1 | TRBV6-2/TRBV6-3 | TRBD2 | CASTFGLANEQFF | TGTGCCAGCACCTTCGGACTAGCAAATGAGCAGTTCTTC
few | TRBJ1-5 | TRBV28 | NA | CASRTGTQNQPQHF | TGTGCCAGCAGAACCGGGACGCAGAATCAGCCCCAGCATTTT
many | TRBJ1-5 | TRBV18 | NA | CASSTDRSGGPQHF | TGTGCCAGCTCCACAGACAGGTCCGGGGGACCCCAGCATTTT
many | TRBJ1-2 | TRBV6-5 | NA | CASTAYVDRLLGGYTF | TGTGCCAGCACTGCGTATGTGGACCGACTATTGGGGGGCTACACCTTC
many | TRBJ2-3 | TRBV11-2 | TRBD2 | CASSLDVGAGVQYF | TGTGCCAGCAGCTTAGATGTCGGAGCGGGAGTGCAGTATTTT
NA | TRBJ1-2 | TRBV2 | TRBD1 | CASSQTTGQGYGYTF | TGTGCCAGCAGCCAAACCACGGGACAGGGTTATGGCTACACCTTC
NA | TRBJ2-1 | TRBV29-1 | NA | CSVWGTSSNEQFF | TGCAGCGTTTGGGGGACTTCCTCCAATGAGCAGTTCTTC
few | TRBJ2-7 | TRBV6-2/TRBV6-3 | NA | CASSYARGAYEQYF | TGTGCCAGCAGTTACGCTAGGGGCGCCTACGAGCAGTACTTC
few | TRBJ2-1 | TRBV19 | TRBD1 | CAVGTGGNEQFF | TGTGCCGTCGGGACAGGGGGCAATGAGCAGTTCTTC
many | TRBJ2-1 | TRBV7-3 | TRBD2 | CASSLGGRNNEQFF | TGTGCCAGCAGCTTGGGCGGGAGAAACAATGAGCAGTTCTTC
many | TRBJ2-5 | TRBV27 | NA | CASSGSGGETQYF | TGTGCCAGCAGTGGGTCAGGGGGGGAGACCCAGTACTTC
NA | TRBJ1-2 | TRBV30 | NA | CAWSNGPPNMPGNYGYTF | TGTGCCTGGAGCAATGGACCGCCGAACATGCCAGGGAACTATGGCTACACCTTC
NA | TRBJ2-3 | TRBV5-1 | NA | CASREESTSTDTQYF | TGCGCCAGCAGGGAGGAATCAACTAGCACAGATACGCAGTATTTT
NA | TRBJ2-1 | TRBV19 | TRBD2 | CASKLAGEGVNEQFF | TGTGCCAGTAAGCTCGCGGGAGAAGGGGTCAATGAGCAGTTCTTC
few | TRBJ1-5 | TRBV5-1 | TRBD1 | CASSPGGIQPQHF | TGCGCCAGCAGCCCAGGGGGCATTCAGCCCCAGCATTTT
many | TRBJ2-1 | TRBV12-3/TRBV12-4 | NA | CASSSLGLGNEQFF | TGTGCCAGCAGTTCCCTGGGTTTGGGGAATGAGCAGTTCTTC
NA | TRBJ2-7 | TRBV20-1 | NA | CSARVEGYEQYF | TGCAGTGCTAGAGTTGAGGGCTACGAGCAGTACTTC
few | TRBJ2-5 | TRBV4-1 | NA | CASSQIGEETQYF | TGCGCCAGCAGCCAAATCGGGGAAGAGACCCAGTACTTC
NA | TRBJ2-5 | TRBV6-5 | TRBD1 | CASSSLPGQGAQETQYF | TGTGCCAGCAGTTCCTTGCCGGGACAGGGAGCGCAAGAGACCCAGTACTTC
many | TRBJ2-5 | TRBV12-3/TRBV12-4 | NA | CASSAEGVETQYF | TGTGCCAGCAGCGCGGAGGGAGTAGAGACCCAGTACTTC
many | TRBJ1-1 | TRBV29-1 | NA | CSVEGQLNTEAFF | TGCAGCGTTGAAGGTCAGCTGAACACTGAAGCTTTCTTT
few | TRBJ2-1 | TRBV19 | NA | CASTSGGLFASYNEQFF | TGTGCCAGTACCTCCGGCGGGTTATTTGCCTCCTACAATGAGCAGTTCTTC
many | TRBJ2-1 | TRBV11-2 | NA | CASSARIGTPGDEQFF | TGTGCCAGCAGCGCTAGGATTGGGACTCCTGGGGATGAGCAGTTCTTC
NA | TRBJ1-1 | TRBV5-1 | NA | CASGLSPTEAFF | TGCGCCAGCGGCTTGTCACCGACAGAGGCTTTCTTT
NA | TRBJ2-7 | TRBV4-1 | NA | CASSQDIQAGYEQYF | TGCGCCAGCAGCCAAGATATCCAGGCGGGCTACGAGCAGTACTTC
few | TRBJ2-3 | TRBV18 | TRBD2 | CASSPGLLFSSTDTQYF | TGTGCCAGCTCACCGGGACTACTCTTTTCTAGCACAGATACGCAGTATTTT
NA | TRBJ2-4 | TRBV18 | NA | CASSLSPPQGAKNIQYF | TGTGCCAGCTCACTATCCCCTCCCCAGGGGGCCAAAAACATTCAGTACTTC
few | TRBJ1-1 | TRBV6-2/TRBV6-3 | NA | CASSYSSGMNAEAFF | TGTGCCAGCAGTTACAGCTCAGGCATGAACGCTGAAGCTTTCTTT
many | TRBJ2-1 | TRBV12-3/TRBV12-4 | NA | CASSLTAEYYNEQFF | TGTGCCAGCAGTTTAACAGCGGAATACTACAATGAGCAGTTCTTC
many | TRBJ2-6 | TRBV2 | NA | CASSEESGANVLTF | TGTGCCAGCAGTGAAGAGTCTGGGGCCAACGTCCTGACTTTC
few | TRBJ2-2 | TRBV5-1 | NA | CASSLQPPPATGELFF | TGCGCCAGCAGCTTGCAACCCCCTCCCGCAACCGGGGAGCTGTTTTTT
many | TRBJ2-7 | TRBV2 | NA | CASGQASYEQYF | TGTGCCAGCGGGCAGGCCTCCTACGAGCAGTACTTC
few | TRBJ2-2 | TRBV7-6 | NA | CASSGGVRGELFF | TGTGCCAGCAGCGGAGGGGTGAGAGGGGAGCTGTTTTTT
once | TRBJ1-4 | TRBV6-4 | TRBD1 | CASSDKPDRDGGEKLFF | TGTGCCAGCAGTGACAAACCGGACAGGGATGGAGGAGAAAAACTGTTTTTT
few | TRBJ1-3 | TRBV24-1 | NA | CASSGHRSSGNTIYF | TGTGCCAGTTCGGGACACCGGAGCTCTGGAAACACCATATATTTT
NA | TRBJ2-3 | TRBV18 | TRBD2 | CASSPPRLAGEGDTQYF | TGTGCCAGCTCACCACCGAGACTAGCGGGAGAGGGAGATACGCAGTATTTT
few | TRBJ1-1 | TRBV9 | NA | CASSDGGGNTEAFF | TGTGCCAGCAGCGACGGGGGGGGGAACACTGAAGCTTTCTTT
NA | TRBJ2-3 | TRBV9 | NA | CASSPPEGVTGGLSTDTQYF | TGTGCCAGCAGCCCACCCGAGGGGGTAACGGGAGGCCTCAGCACAGATACGCAGTATTTT
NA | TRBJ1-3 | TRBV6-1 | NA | CASSPLSGNTIYF | TGTGCCAGCAGTCCCTTAAGCGGAAACACCATATATTTT
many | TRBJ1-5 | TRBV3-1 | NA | CASSQDLTADQPQHF | TGTGCCAGCAGCCAAGATCTTACGGCGGATCAGCCCCAGCATTTT
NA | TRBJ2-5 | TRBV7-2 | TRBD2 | CASSLAPAGGEYF | TGTGCCAGCAGCTTAGCACCAGCGGGAGGGGAGTACTTC
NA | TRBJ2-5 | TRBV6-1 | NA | CASSSFGAKAQETQYF | TGTGCCAGCAGTTCTTTTGGTGCGAAGGCCCAAGAGACCCAGTACTTC
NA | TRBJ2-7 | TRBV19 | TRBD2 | CASSSNPSGSSDKYEQYF | TGTGCCAGCAGTAGTAACCCTAGCGGTAGCTCGGATAAGTACGAGCAGTACTTC
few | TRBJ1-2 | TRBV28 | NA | CASSRSQPGWGYTF | TGTGCCAGCAGCCGAAGCCAGCCCGGATGGGGCTACACCTTC
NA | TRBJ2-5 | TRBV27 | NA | CASSPSRENQETQYF | TGTGCCAGCAGTCCATCCAGGGAGAACCAAGAGACCCAGTACTTC
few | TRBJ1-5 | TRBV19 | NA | CASSIDRVSNQPQHF | TGTGCCAGTAGTATAGACAGGGTTAGCAATCAGCCCCAGCATTTT
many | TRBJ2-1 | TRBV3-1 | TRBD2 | CASSRFVGAGGSYNEQFF | TGTGCCAGCAGCCGCTTTGTGGGAGCGGGGGGCTCCTACAATGAGCAGTTCTTC
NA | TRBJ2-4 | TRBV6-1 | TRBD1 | CASSGSDRNIQYF | TGTGCCAGCAGTGGATCGGACAGGAACATTCAGTACTTC
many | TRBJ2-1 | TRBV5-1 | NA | CASTDSMSSYNEQFF | TGCGCCAGCACGGACTCTATGAGCTCCTACAATGAGCAGTTCTTC
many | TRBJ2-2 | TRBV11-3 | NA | CASSDFRNPGELFF | TGTGCCAGCAGCGACTTTCGAAACCCCGGGGAGCTGTTTTTT
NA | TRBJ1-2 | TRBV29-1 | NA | CSVMPVSGNYGYTF | TGCAGCGTGATGCCGGTGTCGGGGAACTATGGCTACACCTTC
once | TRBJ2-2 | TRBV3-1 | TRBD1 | CASSPPRGRPAPGELFF | TGTGCCAGCAGCCCACCGAGGGGGCGGCCAGCTCCCGGGGAGCTGTTTTTT
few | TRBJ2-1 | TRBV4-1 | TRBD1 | CASLPFLKRGQGANEQFF | TGCGCCAGCCTCCCTTTCCTCAAGAGGGGACAGGGGGCGAATGAGCAGTTCTTC
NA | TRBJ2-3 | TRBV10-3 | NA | CAISDSTHPDTQYF | TGTGCCATCAGTGACTCAACCCACCCAGATACGCAGTATTTT